The 2 T cell receptor beta chains listed next were all sequenced from one sample in a study of blood T cell repertoires in COVID-19. Produced via immunoSEQ multiplex PCR; TCRdb's table is partial and in-frame only. The sample comprises about 220,000 clones, about four fifths of which are singletons, and about 5.3% rests with the top ten. The sample comprised PBMCs or T cells enriched from blood (not recorded which). The receptors were gathered from a woman in her forties or fifties who had been exposed to COVID-19.

This chain links TRBV10-3 with TRBJ1-3, with 7 bases matching TRBD1. Germline lookup yields CDR1 ENHRY and CDR2 SYGVKD. After removal of 5 bases from V and 4 bases from J, the junction contained 2 bases not matched to a gene. The CDR3 consists of 13 residues. The chain's CDR3 is CAISTGVGNTIYF. CDR3 nucleotide sequence: TGTGCCATCAGTACAGGGGTAGGAAACACCATATATTTT.

This sequence joins TRBV30 and TRBJ1-1; 7 bases are a match to TRBD1. The CDR3 loop spans 16 amino acids. CDR1 is GTSNPN, CDR2 SVGIG, per germline (reference sequence). With 0 bases clipped from V and 1 base from J, the junction kept 8 bases outside the gene matches. This chain's CDR3 is CAWSVRKGATNTEAFF. CDR3 DNA sequence: TGTGCCTGGAGTGTACGTAAGGGGGCGACGAACACTGAAGCTTTCTTT.